This TCR beta chain was observed in a study of T cells in Graves' hyperthyroidism and ophthalmopathy. Study results and limitations: Blood also showed most of the thyroid clonotypes that were expanded above 0.001.

This clonotype was recorded a few times. Its antigen is not identified. One end of the junction does not line up with germline, which may come from a read error. TCR beta CDR3 sequences were amplified from RNA transcripts. HTBI primers were the set used in a first-round RT-PCR of the TCR CDR3. Via MiXCR, TCRdb re-called the multiplex PCR reads, giving one row per CDR3 protein. The sample shows around 300,000 distinct CDR3 sequences, about 14% of them seen only once. The CDR3 is made up of 13 amino acids. CDR1 and CDR2 (germline): SSHAT, FNYEAQ (reference sequence). The sequenced material came from blood. This chain uses TRBV7-7 with TRBJ2-5; D tentatively reads TRBD1 or TRBD2 (7 bases each). The sequence was collected from a woman aged 25 to 39 with Graves' hyperthyroidism. As DNA, the CDR3 is TGTGCTAGCAGCTCCGACAGGGAGGGGACCCAGTACTTC. This codes for CASSSDREGTQYF.